This T cell receptor (beta chain) is drawn from a study of blood T cells in healthy people across ages. Points from the study as a whole: Significant beta diversity loss was already apparent by age around 40, declining roughly linearly. The study regarded diversity estimates from one million T cells as underestimates.

Aged roughly 6 to 90, donors were systemically healthy Caucasians from Russia. Each donor supplied approximately 10 milliliters of peripheral blood. At least ten counts were recorded for this clonotype. The antigen is not known. Alongside a J-beta primer mix, a sample-barcoded 5' primer served in a second PCR lasting about 7 to 12 cycles. TCRdb re-analysed the 5' RACE reads in MiXCR, keeping a single row per CDR3 protein. The sample gives some 900,000 distinct CDR3 sequences, around 26% of which show up once; roughly 17% is in the top ten. Germline assignment: CDR1 MNHNY and CDR2 SVGAGI (reference sequence). V dropped 6 bases and J dropped 2 bases, with 20 bases sitting between them. The CDR3 has 16 residues.

The sequence was obtained from an elderly woman in good health. Sequenced: blood. This sequence joins TRBV6-6 and TRBJ2-7, with D possibly matching TRBD2 (5 bases). DNA of the CDR3: TGTGCCAGCAGGGACGGCCCCTACCGGGGAACCTACGAGCAGTACTTC. Amino acids: CASRDGPYRGTYEQYF.